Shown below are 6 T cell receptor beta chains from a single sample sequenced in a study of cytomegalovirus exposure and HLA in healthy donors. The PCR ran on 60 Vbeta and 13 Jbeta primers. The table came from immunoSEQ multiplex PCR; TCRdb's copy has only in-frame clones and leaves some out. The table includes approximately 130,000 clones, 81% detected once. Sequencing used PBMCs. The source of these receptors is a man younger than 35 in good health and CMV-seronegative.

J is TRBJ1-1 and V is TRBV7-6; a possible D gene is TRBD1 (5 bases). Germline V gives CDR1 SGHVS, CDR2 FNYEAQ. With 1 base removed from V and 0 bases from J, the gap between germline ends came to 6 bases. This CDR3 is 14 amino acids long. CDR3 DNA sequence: TGTGCCAGCAGCTTAGGGGGCGTGAACACTGAAGCTTTCTTT. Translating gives CASSLGGVNTEAFF. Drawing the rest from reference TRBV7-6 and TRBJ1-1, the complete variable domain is GAGVSQSPRYKVTKRGQDVALRCDPISGHVSLYWYRQALGQGPEFLTYFNYEAQQDKSGLPNDRFSAERPEGSISTLTIQRTEQRDSAMYRCASSLGGVNTEAFFGQGTRLTVV.

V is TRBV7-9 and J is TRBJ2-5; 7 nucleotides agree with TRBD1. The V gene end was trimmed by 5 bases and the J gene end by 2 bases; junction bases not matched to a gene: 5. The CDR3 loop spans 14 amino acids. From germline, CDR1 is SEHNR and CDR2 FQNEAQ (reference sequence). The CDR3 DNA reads TGTGCCAGCAGCACAAACAGGGGACAAGAGACCCAGTACTTC. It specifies CASSTNRGQETQYF.

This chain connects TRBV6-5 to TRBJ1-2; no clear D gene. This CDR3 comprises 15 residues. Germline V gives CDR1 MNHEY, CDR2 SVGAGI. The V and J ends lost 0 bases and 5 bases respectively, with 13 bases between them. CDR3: CASSYSYGGNYGYTF. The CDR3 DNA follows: TGTGCCAGCAGTTACTCGTACGGCGGGAATTATGGCTACACCTTC.

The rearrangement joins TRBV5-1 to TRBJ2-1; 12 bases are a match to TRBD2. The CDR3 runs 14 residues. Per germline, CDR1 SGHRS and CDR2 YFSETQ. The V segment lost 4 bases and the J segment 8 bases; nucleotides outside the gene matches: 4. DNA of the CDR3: TGCGCCAGCAGCCCCGGGACTAGCGGGCATGAGCAGTTCTTC. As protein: CASSPGTSGHEQFF.

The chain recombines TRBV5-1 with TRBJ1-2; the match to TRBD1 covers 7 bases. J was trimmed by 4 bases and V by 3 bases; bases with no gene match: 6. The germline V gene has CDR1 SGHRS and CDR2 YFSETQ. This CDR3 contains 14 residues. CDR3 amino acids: CASSSGTDLYGYTF. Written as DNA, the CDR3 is TGCGCCAGCAGCTCAGGGACAGACCTCTATGGCTACACCTTC.

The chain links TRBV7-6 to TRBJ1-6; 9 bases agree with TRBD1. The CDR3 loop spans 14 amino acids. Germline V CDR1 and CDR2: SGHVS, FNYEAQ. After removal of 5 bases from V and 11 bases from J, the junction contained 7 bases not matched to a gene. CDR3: CASSPETGGTPLHF. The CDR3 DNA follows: TGTGCCAGCAGCCCAGAGACAGGGGGTACACCCCTCCACTTT.